This T cell receptor (beta chain) was sequenced during a study of T cell changes during pregnancy in multiple sclerosis. Some clones are missing from TCRdb's copy, which holds only in-frame ones; the method was immunoSEQ multiplex PCR. Among fewer than 95,000 clones listed, over 80% were seen once. CDR1 and CDR2 (germline): ENHRY, SYGVKD. The germline V and J ends were trimmed by 4 bases and 1 base, with 7 bases remaining between them. This CDR3 spans 13 amino acids. The sample consisted of peripheral blood, taken in the first trimester of pregnancy. The TCR comes from a female donor with multiple sclerosis, enrolled in a pregnancy study. V usage is TRBV10-3 and J usage is TRBJ1-1; tentatively, D is TRBD1 (5 bases). CDR3 amino acids: CAISGTTNTEAFF. Here the CDR3 DNA reads TGTGCCATCAGTGGGACAACGAACACTGAAGCTTTCTTT.